This T cell receptor (beta chain) was recorded in a study of Ad26.COV2.S vaccination and SARS-CoV-2 variants. Whole-study context: Ad26.COV2.S shots went into the muscle once or twice, 56 days apart.

The germline V and J ends were trimmed by 3 bases and 3 bases, with 11 bases remaining between them. Germline CDR1 is MGHDK and CDR2 is SYGVNS. The CDR3 has 14 amino acids. This clone was picked up a small number of times. The method was immunoSEQ multiplex PCR; TCRdb's version includes in-frame clones alone and lacks a portion of them. Here the sample spans hundreds of thousands of clones, 70% to 90% being singletons. The treatment here: roughly 20 received Ad26.COV2.S at low or high dose, single or two shots; about 5 received placebo; per-sample allocation not given. Each sample was drawn 63 days after the first injection (of vaccine or placebo).

The sequence came from a person aged 18-65 years who received the Ad26.COV2.S COVID-19 vaccine or a placebo. The sample in question was peripheral blood, obtained in a trial of Ad26.COV2.S vaccine versus placebo. The V gene is TRBV25-1, the J gene TRBJ1-1; D is possibly TRBD1 (5 bases). The CDR3, as DNA: TGTGCCAGCAGTGAGATCGGGGGGGACACTGAAGCTTTCTTT. It specifies CASSEIGGDTEAFF.